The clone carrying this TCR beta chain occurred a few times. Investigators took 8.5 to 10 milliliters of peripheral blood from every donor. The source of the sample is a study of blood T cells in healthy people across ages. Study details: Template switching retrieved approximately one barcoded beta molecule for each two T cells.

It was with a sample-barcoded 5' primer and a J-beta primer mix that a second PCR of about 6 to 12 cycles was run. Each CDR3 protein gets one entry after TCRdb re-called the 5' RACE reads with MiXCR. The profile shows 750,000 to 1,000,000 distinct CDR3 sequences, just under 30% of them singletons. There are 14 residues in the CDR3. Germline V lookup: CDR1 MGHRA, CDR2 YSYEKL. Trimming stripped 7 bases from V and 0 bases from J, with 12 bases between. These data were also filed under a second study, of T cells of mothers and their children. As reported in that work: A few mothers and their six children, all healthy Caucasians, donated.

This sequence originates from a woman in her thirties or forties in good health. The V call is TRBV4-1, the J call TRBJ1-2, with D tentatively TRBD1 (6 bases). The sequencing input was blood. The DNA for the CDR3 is TGCGCCAGCACCTACGAGGGGGCTAACTATGGCTACACCTTC. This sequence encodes CASTYEGANYGYTF.